Below, 22 T cell receptor beta chains from the same sample are listed, as sequenced in a study of blood T cell repertoires in COVID-19. The method was immunoSEQ multiplex PCR; TCRdb's version includes in-frame clones alone and lacks a portion of them. The sample lists roughly 93,000 clones, roughly nine tenths occurring once. The sequenced material came from peripheral blood. The receptors were sampled from a man between 45 and 60 years old with acute or convalescent COVID-19.

The chain uses TRBV29-1 and TRBJ1-5, with 7 bases that match TRBD1. With 4 bases clipped from V and 13 bases from J, the junction kept 13 bases outside the gene matches. Germline V CDR1 and CDR2: SQVTM, ANQGSEA. The CDR3 covers 13 residues. DNA of the CDR3: TGCAGCGTTGCTGGTCCAGGGGGGAACTATCAGCATTTT. It encodes CSVAGPGGNYQHF. Full variable domain (missing parts from reference TRBV29-1 and TRBJ1-5): SAVISQKPSRDICQRGTSLTIQCQVDSQVTMMFWYRQQPGQSLTLIATANQGSEATYESGFVIDKFPISRPNLTFSTLTVSNMSPEDSSIYLCSVAGPGGNYQHFGDGTRLSIL.

J is TRBJ1-1 and V is TRBV6-5, with D hard to call. Per germline, CDR1 MNHEY and CDR2 SVGAGI. Trimming removed 5 bases from V and 8 bases from J, with 9 bases in between. The CDR3 sequence is 11 residues long. CDR3 in amino acids: CASSTNPEAFF. DNA of the CDR3: TGTGCCAGCAGTACAAATCCCGAAGCTTTCTTT.

This chain uses TRBV18 with TRBJ1-4; D gene uncertain. This CDR3 contains 15 residues. From germline, CDR1 is KGHSH and CDR2 LQKENI. V lost 6 bases, J lost 8 bases, and 19 bases lay in between. The CDR3 coding sequence is TGTGCCAGCTCCCGTATTTCCGCCCCGAGCGAAAAACTGTTTTTT. It is translated as CASSRISAPSEKLFF.

The rearrangement links TRBV12-5 to TRBJ2-2; possibly TRBD1 for D (5 bases). This CDR3 contains 15 residues. Between the trimmed V and J ends, which lost 4 bases and 0 bases, there was a span of 9 bases. Germline lookup yields CDR1 LGHNT and CDR2 FRNRAP. CDR3 in amino acids: CASGSRQSNTGELFF. CDR3 DNA: TGTGCTAGTGGTTCGCGACAGTCGAACACCGGGGAGCTGTTTTTT.

This clone has only one observation. The rearrangement uses TRBV6-5 and TRBJ2-2; 10 bases align to TRBD1. CDR3 length: 14 residues. The germline V gene has CDR1 MNHEY and CDR2 SVGAGI. V gave up 10 bases and J gave up 1 base; unmatched junction bases: 3. CDR3 nucleotide sequence: TGTGCCACCAGGACAGGGGGGAACACCGGGGAGCTGTTTTTT. Protein sequence: CATRTGGNTGELFF.

J is TRBJ1-5 and V is TRBV6-5; a weak D match, TRBD1 (6 bases). This CDR3 comprises 13 residues. V lost 4 bases, J lost 8 bases, and 12 bases lay in between. The V gene's germline CDR1 is MNHEY and CDR2 SVGAGI. This CDR3 reads CASSSRGFEPQHF. In DNA, the CDR3 is TGTGCCAGCAGTTCGAGGGGGTTTGAGCCCCAGCATTTT.

A few counts support this clone. V is TRBV10-3 and J is TRBJ1-1; D is perhaps TRBD1 (6 bases). Per germline, CDR1 ENHRY and CDR2 SYGVKD. V was clipped by 8 bases and J by 8 bases, with 21 bases between them. The CDR3 covers 14 residues. Written as DNA, the CDR3 is TGTGCCATCCAGGCAGGGGCCTCCAGGTTCGAAGCTTTCTTT. It translates to CAIQAGASRFEAFF.

This clone appeared once. V and J are TRBV11-3 and TRBJ2-2; D is perhaps TRBD1 (5 bases). The CDR3 has 18 amino acids. The germline gives CDR1 SGHNT, CDR2 YENEEA. With 3 bases removed from V and 1 base from J, the gap between germline ends came to 18 bases. The CDR3 nucleotides are TGTGCCAGCAGCTTCAGTTACGGAACAGGACGGAACACCGGGGAGCTGTTTTTT. Protein: CASSFSYGTGRNTGELFF.

The rearrangement links TRBV5-1 to TRBJ1-4, with 9 positions matching TRBD1. This CDR3 is built from 14 residues. CDR1 is SGHRS, CDR2 YFSETQ, per germline. V dropped 3 bases and J dropped 7; count of bases not matched to a gene: 4. The CDR3 DNA reads TGCGCCAGCAGCTGGGGACAGGGAGGTGAAAAACTGTTTTTT. Translation: CASSWGQGGEKLFF.

This chain links TRBV27 with TRBJ2-3; a weak D match, TRBD2 (5 bases). The CDR3 length is 15 residues. Germline CDR1 and CDR2: MNHEY and SMNVEV (reference sequence). The V gene lost 7 bases and the J gene lost 4 bases, with 18 bases spanning the gap. The CDR3 reads CASIPSPGFADTQYF. The CDR3, as DNA: TGTGCCAGCATTCCATCCCCGGGGTTCGCAGATACGCAGTATTTT.

For the CDR3, the DNA is TGCGCCAGCAGCCTACTGACAGGGGTAGTAATCTACGAGCAGTACTTC. This gives the protein CASSLLTGVVIYEQYF. The chain has TRBV5-1 and TRBJ2-7, with TRBD1 matching over 8 bases. V lost 4 bases to trimming and J lost 3 bases; unmatched junction nucleotides: 12. Germline-derived CDR1 and CDR2 are SGHRS and YFSETQ. The CDR3 spans 16 residues.

This chain joins TRBV7-2 and TRBJ1-2; D unclear. Germline V gene data show CDR1 as SGHTA and CDR2 as FQGNSA. The CDR3 length is 15 residues. V was clipped by 5 bases and J by 7 bases, with 20 bases between them. The CDR3 DNA follows: TGTGCCAGCAGCGAGTTGCGGGATTCGCCGGGTGGCTACACCTTC. This sequence encodes CASSELRDSPGGYTF.

CDR3 in amino acids: CSASVQMNTEAFF. The CDR3 DNA reads TGCAGTGCTAGTGTACAAATGAACACTGAAGCTTTCTTT. The chain joins TRBV20-1 to TRBJ1-1; D remains unclear. V gave up 3 bases and J gave up 0 bases, with 8 bases separating them. This CDR3 region has 13 residues. From germline, CDR1 is DFQATT and CDR2 SNEGSKA (reference sequence).

The chain is built from TRBV7-2 and TRBJ1-4; weak D call: TRBD1 (6 bases). The germline V gene encodes CDR1 SGHTA and CDR2 FQGNSA. The CDR3 totals 17 residues. V dropped 2 bases and J dropped 8 bases, with 21 bases sitting between them. The DNA for the CDR3 is TGTGCCAGCAGCTTACCTCCCGGGGGGCGAGGGCGGGAAAAACTGTTTTTT. It translates to CASSLPPGGRGREKLFF.

This clone came up once. The chain uses TRBV30 and TRBJ1-1, with D perhaps matching TRBD1 (5 bases). The CDR3 is 16 residues long. Germline V lookup: CDR1 GTSNPN, CDR2 SVGIG (reference sequence). The V end was cut by 2 bases, the J end by 1 base, with 17 bases between. The CDR3 bases are TGTGCCTGGAGTACACTACAGGTAACCAGGAACACTGAAGCTTTCTTT. Encoded protein: CAWSTLQVTRNTEAFF.

V is TRBV27 and J is TRBJ1-2; TRBD1 agrees at 9 bases. The CDR3 runs to 15 residues. V gave up 0 bases and J gave up 6 bases; unmatched junction bases: 5. The germline V gene encodes CDR1 MNHEY and CDR2 SMNVEV (reference sequence). The CDR3 protein is CASSLSGQGSNGYTF. As DNA, the CDR3 is TGTGCCAGCAGTTTATCGGGACAGGGCTCGAATGGCTACACCTTC.

The CDR3 here is CASSVTGGASYEQYF. DNA for the CDR3: TGTGCCAGCAGCGTAACAGGGGGCGCGTCCTACGAGCAGTACTTC. The V call is TRBV9, the J call TRBJ2-7; 9 bases are shared with TRBD1. This CDR3 region has 15 residues. Germline lookup yields CDR1 SGDLS and CDR2 YYNGEE. V lost 1 base, J lost 1 base, and 3 bases stayed unmatched.

V gene TRBV6-4 combines with J gene TRBJ2-7; TRBD2 matches at 8 bases. The CDR3 is 14 amino acids. Germline values: CDR1 MRHNA, CDR2 SNTAGT. Unmatched junction bases numbered 9, after V lost 5 bases and J lost 6 bases. The CDR3 spells CASSTPGGWAEQYF. DNA for the CDR3: TGTGCCAGCAGTACCCCGGGGGGGTGGGCCGAGCAGTACTTC.

The rearrangement uses TRBV7-9 and TRBJ2-5; 7 nucleotides match TRBD1. Germline-derived CDR1 and CDR2 are SEHNR and FQNEAQ (reference sequence). With 5 bases clipped from V and 7 bases from J, the junction kept 10 bases outside the gene matches. This CDR3 is built from 14 residues. CDR3 nucleotides: TGTGCCAGCAGCGGCACAACAGGGGTGGGGACCCAGTACTTC. It encodes CASSGTTGVGTQYF. Drawing the rest from reference TRBV7-9 and TRBJ2-5, the complete variable domain is DTGVSQNPRHKITKRGQNVTFRCDPISEHNRLYWYRQTLGQGPEFLTYFQNEAQLEKSRLLSDRFSAERPKGSFSTLEIQRTEQGDSAMYLCASSGTTGVGTQYFGPGTRLLVL.

This CDR3 reads CSAEQQGGTF. DNA for the CDR3: TGCAGTGCCGAGCAGCAGGGGGGCACCTTC. The chain has TRBV20-1 and TRBJ1-2; 7 bases are a match to TRBD1. This CDR3 has 10 amino acids. V lost 6 bases to trimming and J lost 13 bases; unmatched junction nucleotides: 8. The germline CDR1 and CDR2 sequences are DFQATT and SNEGSKA (reference sequence).

The rearrangement links TRBV3-1 (or the pseudogene TRBV3-2) to TRBJ2-2; tentatively, D is TRBD2 (6 bases). Between the trimmed V and J ends, which lost 1 base and 7 bases, there was a span of 19 bases. Germline V CDR1 and CDR2: LGHDT, YNNKEL (reference sequence). The CDR3 is 17 amino acids. CDR3 sequence (DNA): TGTGCCAGCAGCCAAGGTAGCGGAGGGGCTTTTATCGGGGAGCTGTTTTTT. This sequence encodes CASSQGSGGAFIGELFF.

The V gene is TRBV7-9, the J gene TRBJ2-3; D possibly corresponds to TRBD1 (6 bases). Trimming shortened V by 5 bases and J by 14 bases, and 17 bases separated the two germline ends. The germline V gene encodes CDR1 SEHNR and CDR2 FQNEAQ (reference sequence). CDR3 length equals 12 residues. CDR3 in amino acids: CASSITGNLPYF. The CDR3 DNA follows: TGTGCCAGCAGCATTACAGGGAACCTTCCGTATTTT.